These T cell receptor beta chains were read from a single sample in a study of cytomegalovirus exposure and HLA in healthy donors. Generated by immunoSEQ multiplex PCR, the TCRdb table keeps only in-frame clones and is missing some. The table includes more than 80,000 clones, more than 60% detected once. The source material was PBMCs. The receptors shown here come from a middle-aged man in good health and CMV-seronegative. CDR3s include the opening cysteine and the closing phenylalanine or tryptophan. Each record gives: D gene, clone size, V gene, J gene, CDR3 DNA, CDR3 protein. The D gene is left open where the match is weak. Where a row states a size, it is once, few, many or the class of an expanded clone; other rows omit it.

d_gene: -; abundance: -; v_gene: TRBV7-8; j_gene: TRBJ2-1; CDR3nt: TGTGCCAGCAGCTTAGGAGTGCGGGGCCCCTACAATGAGCAGTTCTTC; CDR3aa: CASSLGVRGPYNEQFF
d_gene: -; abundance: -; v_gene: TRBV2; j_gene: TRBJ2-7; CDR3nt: TGTGCCAGCAACCACCAGTACGAGCAGTACTTC; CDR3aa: CASNHQYEQYF
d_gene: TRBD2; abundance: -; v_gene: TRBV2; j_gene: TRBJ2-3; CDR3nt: TGTGCCAGCAGTCCGGTAGCGGGGGTGGGAGATACGCAGTATTTT; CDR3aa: CASSPVAGVGDTQYF
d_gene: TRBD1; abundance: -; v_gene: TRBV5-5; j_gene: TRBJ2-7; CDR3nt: TGTGCCAGCAGCCAGACTCTGACAGGGGGGGGCGAGCAGTACTTC; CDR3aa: CASSQTLTGGGEQYF
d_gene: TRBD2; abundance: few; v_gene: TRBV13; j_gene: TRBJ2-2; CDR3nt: TGTGCCAGCAGCCCTTCTAGCGGGAGGCACACCGGGGATCTGTTTTTT; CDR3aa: CASSPSSGRHTGDLFF
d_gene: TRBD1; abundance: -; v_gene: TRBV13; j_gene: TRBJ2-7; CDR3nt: TGTGCCAGCAGCCTAGGGACAGGGGTTCGGGGCACCTACGAGCAGTACTTC; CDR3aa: CASSLGTGVRGTYEQYF
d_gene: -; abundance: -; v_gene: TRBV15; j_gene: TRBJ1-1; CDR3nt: TGTGCCACCAGCAGAGGCGGTGAGGAGTTGGCTTTCTTT; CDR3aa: CATSRGGEELAFF
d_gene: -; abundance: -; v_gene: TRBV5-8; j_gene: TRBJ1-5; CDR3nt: TGTGCCAGCAGCTTGTTCCGGGATGGTAATCAGCCCCAGCATTTT; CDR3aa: CASSLFRDGNQPQHF
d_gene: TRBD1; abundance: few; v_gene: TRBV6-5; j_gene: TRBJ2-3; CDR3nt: TGTGCCAGCAGTTACTCGGACAGGGGCCATACGCAGTATTTT; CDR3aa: CASSYSDRGHTQYF
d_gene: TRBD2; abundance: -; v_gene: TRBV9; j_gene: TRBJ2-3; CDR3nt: TGTGCCAGCAGCGCGGGGGGGACCACAGATACGCAGTATTTT; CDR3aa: CASSAGGTTDTQYF
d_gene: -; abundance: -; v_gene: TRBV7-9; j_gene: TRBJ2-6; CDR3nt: TGTGCCAGCAGTACTACCTCGGGGTTTGGGGCCAACGTCCTGACTTTC; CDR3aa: CASSTTSGFGANVLTF
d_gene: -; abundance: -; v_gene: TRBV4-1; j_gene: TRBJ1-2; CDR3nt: TGCGCCAGCAGCCAAGGCGGGGGGTCCTATGGCTACACCTTC; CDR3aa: CASSQGGGSYGYTF
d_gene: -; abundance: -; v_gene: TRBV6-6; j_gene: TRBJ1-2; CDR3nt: TGTGCCAGCCGACGGGCCCGGGAGGGCTACACCTTC; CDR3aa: CASRRAREGYTF
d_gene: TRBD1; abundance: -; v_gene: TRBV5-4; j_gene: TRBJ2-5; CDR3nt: TGTGCCAGCAGTAGCGAAGTTAACAGGGGGCGGGGAGAGACCCAGTACTTC; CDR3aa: CASSSEVNRGRGETQYF
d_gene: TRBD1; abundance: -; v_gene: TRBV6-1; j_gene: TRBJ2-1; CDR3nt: TGTGCCAGCAGTGAACAACCCCCGGGACAGGGGAATGAGCAGTTCTTC; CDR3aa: CASSEQPPGQGNEQFF
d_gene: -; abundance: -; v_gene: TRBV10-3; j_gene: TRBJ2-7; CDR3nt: TGTGCCATCAGTGCGAGCACTTCAAGCTCCTACGAGCAGTACTTC; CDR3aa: CAISASTSSSYEQYF
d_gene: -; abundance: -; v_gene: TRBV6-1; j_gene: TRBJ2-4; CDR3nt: TGTGCCAGCAGTGACGCCTGGGGCTTAGCAGGAAACATTCAGTACTTC; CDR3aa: CASSDAWGLAGNIQYF
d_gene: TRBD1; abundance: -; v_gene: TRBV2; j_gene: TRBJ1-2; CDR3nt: TGTGCCAGCAGCACCGGGACAGATCTTGGCTACACCTTC; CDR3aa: CASSTGTDLGYTF
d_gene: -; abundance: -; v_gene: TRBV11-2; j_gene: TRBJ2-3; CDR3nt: TGTGCCAGCAGCTTAGGGGGTAGCGGATTCACAGATACGCAGTATTTT; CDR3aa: CASSLGGSGFTDTQYF
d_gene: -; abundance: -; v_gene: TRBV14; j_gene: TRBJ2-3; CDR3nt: TGTGCCAGCAGCCAAGGGACACCTACGCAGTATTTT; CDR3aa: CASSQGTPTQYF
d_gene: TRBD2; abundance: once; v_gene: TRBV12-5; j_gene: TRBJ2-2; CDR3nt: TGTGCTAGTGGTCTGGGCGGGACTAGCAGGAATCCCGGGGAGCTGTTTTTT; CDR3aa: CASGLGGTSRNPGELFF
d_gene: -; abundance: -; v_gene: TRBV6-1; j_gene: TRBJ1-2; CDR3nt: TGTGCCAGCAGCCCAGGGTTAAGCTATGGCTACACCTTC; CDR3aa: CASSPGLSYGYTF
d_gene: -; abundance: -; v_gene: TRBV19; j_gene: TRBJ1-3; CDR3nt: TGTGCCAGTAGTATACAGGTGGCTGGAAACACCATATATTTT; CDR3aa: CASSIQVAGNTIYF
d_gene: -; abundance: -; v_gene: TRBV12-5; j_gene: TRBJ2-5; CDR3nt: TGTGCTAGTGGTTTGGCCCCCGGTACAGAGGGGACCCAGTACTTC; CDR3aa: CASGLAPGTEGTQYF
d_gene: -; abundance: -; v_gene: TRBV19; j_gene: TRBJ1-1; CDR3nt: TGTGCCAGTAGTATCCCACAGGGTAGAGCTTTCTTT; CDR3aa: CASSIPQGRAFF
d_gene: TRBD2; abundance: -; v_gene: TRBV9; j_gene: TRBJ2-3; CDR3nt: TGTGCCAGCAGCGTAGGGTCGAGCGGGGGAACAGATACGCAGTATTTT; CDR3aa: CASSVGSSGGTDTQYF
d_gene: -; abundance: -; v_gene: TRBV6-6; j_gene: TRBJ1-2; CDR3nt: TGTGCCAGCAGCCTCGACAGCCTTCCCTATGGCTACACCTTC; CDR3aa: CASSLDSLPYGYTF
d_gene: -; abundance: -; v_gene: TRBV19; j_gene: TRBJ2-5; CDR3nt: TGTGCCAGTAGTATAGGGGGCACGGCGGGGTATGTGGGGGAGACCCAGTACTTC; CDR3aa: CASSIGGTAGYVGETQYF
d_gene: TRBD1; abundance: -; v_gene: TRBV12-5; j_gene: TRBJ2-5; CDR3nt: TGTGCTAGTGGTTTGCCCCGGGACAGGGATCGGGAAGAGACCCAGTACTTC; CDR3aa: CASGLPRDRDREETQYF
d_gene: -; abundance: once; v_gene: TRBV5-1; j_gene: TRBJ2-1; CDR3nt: TGCGCCAGCAGCTTTCCTAAGCCCTCCTACAATGAGCAGTTCTTC; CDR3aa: CASSFPKPSYNEQFF
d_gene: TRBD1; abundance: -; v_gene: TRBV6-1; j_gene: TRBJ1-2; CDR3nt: TGTGCCAGCAATGGGGGGACAGGGGGCGGTGGCTACACCTTC; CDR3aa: CASNGGTGGGGYTF
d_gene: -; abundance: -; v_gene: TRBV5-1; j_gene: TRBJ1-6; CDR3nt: TGCGCCAGCAGCTTGCGTCAGGGGAGGGATTCACCCCTCCACTTT; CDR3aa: CASSLRQGRDSPLHF
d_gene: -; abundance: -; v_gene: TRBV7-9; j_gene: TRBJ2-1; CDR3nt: TGTTCCAGCAGCACCCAGCGCTATGAGCAGTTCTTC; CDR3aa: CSSSTQRYEQFF
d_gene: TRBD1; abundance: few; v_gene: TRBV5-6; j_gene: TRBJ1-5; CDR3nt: TGTGCCAGCAGGGGGGCTGGGACAGATTATAGCAATCAGCCCCAGCATTTT; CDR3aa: CASRGAGTDYSNQPQHF
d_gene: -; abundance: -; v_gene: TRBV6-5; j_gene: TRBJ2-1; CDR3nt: TGTGCCAGCAGGGAAGGGGGCTACAATGAGCAGTTCTTC; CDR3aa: CASREGGYNEQFF
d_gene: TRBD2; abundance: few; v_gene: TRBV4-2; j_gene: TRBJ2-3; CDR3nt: TGTGCCAGCAGCCAAGAGCTCCCGGCGGGGGGCGGGACTAGCACAGATACGCAGTATTTT; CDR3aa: CASSQELPAGGGTSTDTQYF
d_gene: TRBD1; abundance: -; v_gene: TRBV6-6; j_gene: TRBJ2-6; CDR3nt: TGTGCCAGCACCACAGGGGGCAGTACTGGGGCCAACGTCCTGACTTTC; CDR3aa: CASTTGGSTGANVLTF
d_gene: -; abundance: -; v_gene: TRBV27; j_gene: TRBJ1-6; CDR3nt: TGTGCCAGCAGTAAACAGCATTCACCCCTCCACTTT; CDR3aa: CASSKQHSPLHF
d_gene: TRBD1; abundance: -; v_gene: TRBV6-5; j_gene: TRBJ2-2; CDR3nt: TGTGCCAGCAGTTACCTCTGGACAGGCAGCGGGGAGCTGTTTTTT; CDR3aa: CASSYLWTGSGELFF
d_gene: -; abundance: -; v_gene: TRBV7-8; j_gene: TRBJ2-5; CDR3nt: TGTGCCAGCAGCTTAGGTGTAGGGGGTGGACAAGAGACCCAGTACTTC; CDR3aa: CASSLGVGGGQETQYF
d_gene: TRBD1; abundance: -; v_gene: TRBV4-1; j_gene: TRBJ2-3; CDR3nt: TGCGCCAGCAGCCAAGAAAGACTGACAGGGGGCAGTATCACAGATACGCAGTATTTT; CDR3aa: CASSQERLTGGSITDTQYF
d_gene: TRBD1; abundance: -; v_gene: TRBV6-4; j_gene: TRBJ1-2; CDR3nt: TGTGCCAGCAACCCAGGACAGGGACTGGCTGGCTACACCTTC; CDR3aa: CASNPGQGLAGYTF
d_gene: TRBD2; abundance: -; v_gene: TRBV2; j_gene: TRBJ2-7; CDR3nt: TGTGCCAGCAGTCCACCTTTCGAGGGAGGGAACGAGCAGTACTTC; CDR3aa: CASSPPFEGGNEQYF
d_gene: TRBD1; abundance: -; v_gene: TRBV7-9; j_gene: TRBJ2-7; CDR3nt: TGTGCCAGCAGCGCACGTTCATTCGGGACAGGTTCTTCCTACGAGCAGTACTTC; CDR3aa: CASSARSFGTGSSYEQYF